This T cell receptor beta chain is from a study of blood T cell repertoires in COVID-19. On the study more broadly: The samples span acute and convalescent COVID-19 from the United States, Italy and Spain. Sources were T cells, B-cell-depleted T cells, or PBMCs; the material itself was cDNA or gDNA.

Trimming cost V 7 bases and J 1 base; bases outside gene matches: 5. This CDR3 has 15 residues. CDR1 SGHTA and CDR2 FQGNSA come from the germline V gene. Assay used: immunoSEQ multiplex PCR; TCRdb lists only in-frame clones, some missing. The sample lists about 75,000 clones, approximately 90% occurring once. This TCR was recovered from a human donor in a cohort sampled during active COVID-19. The sample consisted of peripheral blood. The V call is TRBV7-2, the J call TRBJ2-2, with 8 bases identical to TRBD1. The CDR3 bases are TGTGCCAGCACTCGGGACAGGAGGAACACCGGGGAGCTGTTTTTT. Amino acids: CASTRDRRNTGELFF.